This T cell receptor beta chain is drawn from a study of T cells in Graves' hyperthyroidism and ophthalmopathy. Authors of the study amplified TCR beta CDR3 regions from RNA transcripts. TCR CDR3 regions were first amplified by RT-PCR with HTBI primers. TCRdb called the multiplex PCR reads again in MiXCR, with one record for every CDR3 protein. The profile shows 500,000 to 750,000 distinct CDR3 sequences, just over 45% of them singletons. Trimming stripped 2 bases from V and 3 bases from J, with 12 bases between. The length of the CDR3 is 14 residues. Germline values: CDR1 SQVTM, CDR2 ANQGSEA. This chain connects TRBV29-1 to TRBJ2-3; maybe TRBD1 (6 bases). The sequenced sample was peripheral blood or thyroid tissue (not recorded which). This sequence was found in a woman younger than 30 with Graves' hyperthyroidism. The CDR3 loop reads CSVERGRGTDTQYF. The CDR3, as DNA: TGCAGCGTTGAAAGGGGGAGAGGAACAGATACGCAGTATTTT.